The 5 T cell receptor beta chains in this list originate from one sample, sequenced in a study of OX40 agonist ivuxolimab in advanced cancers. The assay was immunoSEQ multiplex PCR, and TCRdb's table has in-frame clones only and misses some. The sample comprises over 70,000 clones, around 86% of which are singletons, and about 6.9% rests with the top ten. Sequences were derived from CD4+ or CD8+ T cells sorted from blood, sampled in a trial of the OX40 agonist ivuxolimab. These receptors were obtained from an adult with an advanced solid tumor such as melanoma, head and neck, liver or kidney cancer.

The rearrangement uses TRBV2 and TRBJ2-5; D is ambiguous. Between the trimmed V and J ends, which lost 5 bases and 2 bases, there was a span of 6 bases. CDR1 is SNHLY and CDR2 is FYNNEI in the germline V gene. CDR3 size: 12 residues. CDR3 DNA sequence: TGTGCCAGCAGTCCTATACAAGAGACCCAGTACTTC. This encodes CASSPIQETQYF.

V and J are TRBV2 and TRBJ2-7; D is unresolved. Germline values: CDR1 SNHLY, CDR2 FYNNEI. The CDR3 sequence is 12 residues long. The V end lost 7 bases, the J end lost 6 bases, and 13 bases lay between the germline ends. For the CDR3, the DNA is TGTGCCAGCAAAACTGCCGAAGTCGAGCAGTACTTC. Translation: CASKTAEVEQYF.

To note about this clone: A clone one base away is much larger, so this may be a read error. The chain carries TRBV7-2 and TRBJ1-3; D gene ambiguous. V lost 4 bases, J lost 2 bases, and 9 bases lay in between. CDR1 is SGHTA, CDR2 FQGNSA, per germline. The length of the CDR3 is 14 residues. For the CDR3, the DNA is TGTGCCAGCAGCTCGACACTCCCTGGAAACACCATATATTTT. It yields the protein CASSSTLPGNTIYF.

CDR3 nucleotides: TGTGCCTGGAGTAGTAGCGGGTACAATGAGCAGTTCTTC. Its translation is CAWSSSGYNEQFF. The V gene is TRBV30, the J gene TRBJ2-1; 7 nucleotides align to TRBD2. The CDR3 extends over 13 amino acids. CDR1 and CDR2 from the germline V gene are GTSNPN and SVGIG (reference sequence). V was pared by 2 bases and J by 4 bases, with 2 bases of the junction left unmatched.

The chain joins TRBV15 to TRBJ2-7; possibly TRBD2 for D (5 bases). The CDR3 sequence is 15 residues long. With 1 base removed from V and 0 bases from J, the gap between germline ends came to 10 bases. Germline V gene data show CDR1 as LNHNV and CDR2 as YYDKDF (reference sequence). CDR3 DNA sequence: TGTGCCACCAGCAGAGGGGAGTGGACCTCCTACGAGCAGTACTTC. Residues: CATSRGEWTSYEQYF.